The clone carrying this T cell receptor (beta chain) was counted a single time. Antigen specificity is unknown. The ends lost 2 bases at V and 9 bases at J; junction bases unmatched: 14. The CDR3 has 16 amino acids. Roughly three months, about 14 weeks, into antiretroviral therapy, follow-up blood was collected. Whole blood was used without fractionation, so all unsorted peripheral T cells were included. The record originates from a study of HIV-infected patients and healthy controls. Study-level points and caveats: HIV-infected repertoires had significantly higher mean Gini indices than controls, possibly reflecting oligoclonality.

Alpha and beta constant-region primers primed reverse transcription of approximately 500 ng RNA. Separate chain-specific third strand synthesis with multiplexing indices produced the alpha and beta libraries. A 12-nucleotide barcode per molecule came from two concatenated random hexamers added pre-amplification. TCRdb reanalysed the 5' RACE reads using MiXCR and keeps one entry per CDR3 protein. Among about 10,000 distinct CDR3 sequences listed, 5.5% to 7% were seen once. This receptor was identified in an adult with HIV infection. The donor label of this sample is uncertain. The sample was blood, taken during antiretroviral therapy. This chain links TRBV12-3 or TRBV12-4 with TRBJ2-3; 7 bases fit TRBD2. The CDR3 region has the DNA TGTGCCAGCAGTTTAAGAGGGGATCCCGTCGGGAGGACGCAGTATTTT. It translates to CASSLRGDPVGRTQYF.